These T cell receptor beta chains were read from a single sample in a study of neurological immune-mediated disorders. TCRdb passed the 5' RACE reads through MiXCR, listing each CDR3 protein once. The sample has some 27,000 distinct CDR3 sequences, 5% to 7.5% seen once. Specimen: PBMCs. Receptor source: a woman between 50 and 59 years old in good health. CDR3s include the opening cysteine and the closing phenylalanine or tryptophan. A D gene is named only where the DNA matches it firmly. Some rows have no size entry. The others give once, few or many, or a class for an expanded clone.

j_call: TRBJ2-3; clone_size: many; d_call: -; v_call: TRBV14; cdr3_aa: CASSQVWGSTQYF; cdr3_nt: TGTGCCAGCAGCCAAGTATGGGGGTCCACGCAGTATTTT
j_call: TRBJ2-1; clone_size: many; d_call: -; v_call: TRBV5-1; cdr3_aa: CASSQSGDPKQGEQFF; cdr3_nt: TGCGCCAGCAGCCAATCGGGGGACCCAAAACAGGGTGAGCAGTTCTTC
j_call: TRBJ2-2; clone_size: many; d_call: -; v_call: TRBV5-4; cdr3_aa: CASSFPWGAGTGELFF; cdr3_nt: TGTGCCAGCAGCTTCCCCTGGGGGGCAGGTACCGGGGAGCTGTTTTTT
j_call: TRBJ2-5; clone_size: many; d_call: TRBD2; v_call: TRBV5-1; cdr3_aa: CASANSGRYETQYF; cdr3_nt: TGCGCCAGCGCCAATAGCGGGAGGTATGAGACCCAGTACTTC
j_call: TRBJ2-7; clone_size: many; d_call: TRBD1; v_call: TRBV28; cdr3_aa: CASSPPPGTGSSYEQYF; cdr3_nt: TGTGCCAGCAGTCCGCCCCCCGGGACAGGGAGCTCCTACGAGCAGTACTTC
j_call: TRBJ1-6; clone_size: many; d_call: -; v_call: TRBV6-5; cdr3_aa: CASSPRGKSPLHF; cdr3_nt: TGTGCCAGCAGTCCTAGGGGGAAATCACCCCTCCACTTT
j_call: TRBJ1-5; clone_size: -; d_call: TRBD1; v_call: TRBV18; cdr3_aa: CASSPPGTGINQPQHF; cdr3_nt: TGTGCCAGCTCACCACCGGGGACAGGCATCAATCAGCCCCAGCATTTT
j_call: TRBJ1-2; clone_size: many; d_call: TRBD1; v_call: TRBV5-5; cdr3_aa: CASSRVYRDRVLRSYGYTF; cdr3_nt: TGTGCCAGCAGCAGAGTTTACCGGGACAGGGTCCTACGAAGCTATGGCTACACCTTC
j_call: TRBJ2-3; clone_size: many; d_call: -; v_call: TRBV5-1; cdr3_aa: CASSFGQYTDTQYF; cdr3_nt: TGCGCCAGCAGCTTTGGGCAGTACACAGATACGCAGTATTTT
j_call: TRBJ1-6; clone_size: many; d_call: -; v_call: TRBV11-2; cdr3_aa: CASSLEPGSNSPLHF; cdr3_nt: TGTGCCAGCAGCTTAGAACCAGGGAGTAATTCACCCCTCCACTTT
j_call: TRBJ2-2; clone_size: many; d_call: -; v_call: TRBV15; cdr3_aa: CATSSSLSDSTGELFF; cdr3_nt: TGTGCCACCAGCAGCAGCCTCTCGGACAGCACCGGGGAGCTGTTTTTT
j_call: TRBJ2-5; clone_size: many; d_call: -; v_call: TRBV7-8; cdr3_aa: CASSNQETQYF; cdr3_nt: TGTGCCAGCAGTAACCAAGAGACCCAGTACTTC
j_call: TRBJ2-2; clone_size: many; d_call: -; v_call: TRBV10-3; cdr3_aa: CAISSPGELFF; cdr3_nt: TGTGCCATCAGTTCCCCCGGGGAGCTGTTTTTT
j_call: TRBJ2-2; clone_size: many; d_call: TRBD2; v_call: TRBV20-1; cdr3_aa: CSASAGDYTGELFF; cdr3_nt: TGCAGTGCTAGCGCGGGAGATTACACCGGGGAGCTGTTTTTT
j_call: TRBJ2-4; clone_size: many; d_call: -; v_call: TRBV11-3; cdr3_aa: CASSLVGLAKNIQYF; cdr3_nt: TGTGCCAGCAGCTTAGTGGGTCTAGCCAAAAACATTCAGTACTTC
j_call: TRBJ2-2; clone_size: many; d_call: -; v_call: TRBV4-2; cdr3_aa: CASSQSWMGGTGELFF; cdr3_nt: TGTGCCAGCAGCCAGAGTTGGATGGGGGGCACCGGGGAGCTGTTTTTT